Each of the 32 T cell receptor beta chains below was sequenced from the same sample in a study of molecular identifiers for immune sequencing clone quantification. MiXCR, run by TCRdb on the PCR reads, gives a single entry per CDR3 protein. The sample consists of nearly 650,000 distinct CDR3 sequences, about 25% of them appearing once. The specimen sequenced was naive CD8+ T cells from blood, with Jurkat cell RNA spiked in. Subset of the sample: FACS-sorted CD8+CD4-CCR7+CD45RA+ naive T cells. Receptor source: a human donor in good health. Some libraries in this study had Jurkat cell RNA spiked in.

For this clonotype: This may be a read error, as it is one base from a much larger clone. The V and J genes are TRBV10-3 and TRBJ2-5; D is ambiguous. The V gene's germline CDR1 is ENHRY and CDR2 SYGVKD. The CDR3 has 13 amino acids. For the CDR3, the DNA is TGTGCCATCAGTGAGTCGGTCCAAGAGAACCAGTACTTC. Its protein is CAISESVQENQYF.

At least ten counts were recorded for this clonotype. The chain has TRBV6-4 and TRBJ1-1; D gene uncertain. The length of the CDR3 is 13 residues. CDR1 is MRHNA and CDR2 is SNTAGT in the germline V gene. V was shortened by 3 bases and J by 4 bases, with 9 bases between the two germline ends. This chain's CDR3 is CASSENVFTEAFF. The CDR3 DNA sequence: TGTGCCAGCAGTGAGAACGTTTTCACTGAAGCTTTCTTT.

In this sample, this clonotype turned up many times. As DNA, the CDR3 is TGTGCCAGCAGCTTGTTAGGGGGGCCGAACACCGGGGAGCTGTTTTTT. Translated, it gives CASSLLGGPNTGELFF. The chain uses TRBV5-4 and TRBJ2-2; tentatively, D is TRBD1 or TRBD2 (6 bases each). The CDR3 spans 16 residues. Per germline, CDR1 SGHNT and CDR2 YYREEE (reference sequence). The V end was cut by 1 base, the J end by 0 bases, with 10 bases between. The whole variable domain, remainder taken from reference TRBV5-4 and TRBJ2-2, is ETGVTQSPTHLIKTRGQQVTLRCSSQSGHNTVSWYQQALGQGPQFIFQYYREEENGRGNFPPRFSGLQFPNYSSELNVNALELDDSALYLCASSLLGGPNTGELFFGEGSRLTVL.

As regards this clonotype: A clone one base away is much larger, so this may be a read error. The chain joins TRBV7-2 to TRBJ1-1, with 9 positions matching TRBD1. The CDR3 is made up of 15 amino acids. Germline CDR1 SGHTA, CDR2 FQGNSA. The CDR3, as DNA: TGTGCCCGCAGCTTATTGACAGGGGGTTTCTCTGAAGCTTTCTTT. Translating gives CARSLLTGGFSEAFF.

This clonotype was observed a handful of times. This chain links TRBV4-3 with TRBJ1-1; no definite D call. The CDR3 extends over 15 amino acids. The germline gives CDR1 LGHNA, CDR2 YSLEER. V was pared by 0 bases and J by 5 bases, with 13 bases between. The CDR3 sequence: CASSQDAGPRTEAFF. The DNA of the CDR3 is TGCGCCAGCAGCCAAGATGCAGGCCCGAGGACTGAAGCTTTCTTT.

This clonotype occurred many times. The genes are TRBV20-1 and TRBJ2-7, with 8 bases aligning to TRBD1. The CDR3 runs to 14 residues. From germline, CDR1 is DFQATT and CDR2 SNEGSKA (reference sequence). J lost 2 bases, V lost 6 bases, and 9 bases had no gene match. The CDR3 DNA follows: TGCAGTGCACCCCTCCGGGACAGGCCCTACGAGCAGTACTTC. This codes for CSAPLRDRPYEQYF.

This clonotype was seen a few times. V gene TRBV6-5 combines with J gene TRBJ1-1, with D possibly matching TRBD1 (5 bases). This CDR3 has 15 residues. Germline V gene sequence: CDR1 MNHEY, CDR2 SVGAGI. With 2 bases removed from V and 3 bases from J, the gap between germline ends came to 13 bases. CDR3: CASSYLIGGDTEAFF. CDR3 DNA sequence: TGTGCCAGCAGTTACCTCATTGGGGGTGACACTGAAGCTTTCTTT.

This clonotype turned up a few times. V usage is TRBV27 and J usage is TRBJ2-1; D gene unclear. V dropped 6 bases and J dropped 8 bases, with 20 bases sitting between them. This CDR3 contains 15 residues. Germline lookup yields CDR1 MNHEY and CDR2 SMNVEV (reference sequence). The CDR3 sequence is CASSPLALRHDEQFF. For the CDR3, the DNA is TGTGCCAGCAGCCCACTGGCTCTCCGGCACGATGAGCAGTTCTTC.

This sequence joins TRBV5-4 and TRBJ1-2; 7 nucleotides match TRBD1. The J segment lost 3 bases and the V segment lost 4 bases, leaving 21 bases of the junction unmatched. The CDR3 is made up of 19 amino acids. Germline-derived CDR1 and CDR2 are SGHNT and YYREEE (reference sequence). The CDR3 region is CASSPATGRSSSPHYGYTF. CDR3 nucleotide sequence: TGTGCCAGCAGCCCCGCGACAGGGCGGAGTTCGAGTCCGCACTATGGCTACACCTTC.

This sequence joins TRBV11-2 and TRBJ1-1, with 8 nucleotides matching TRBD1. The germline CDR1 and CDR2 sequences are SGHAT and FQNNGV. J lost 4 bases, V lost 2 bases, and 6 bases had no gene match. The CDR3 is 15 residues long. The CDR3 spells CASSLPLTGGTEAFF. The CDR3 DNA follows: TGTGCCAGCAGCTTACCCCTTACAGGGGGCACTGAAGCTTTCTTT.

In its sample, this clonotype was seen many times. This chain uses TRBV7-8 with TRBJ1-1, with a possible D match to TRBD1 (6 bases). The germline V and J ends were trimmed by 1 base and 6 bases, with 12 bases remaining between them. Germline-derived CDR1 and CDR2 are SGHVS and FQNEAQ. The CDR3 length is 14 residues. CDR3 sequence: CASSLVNRESEAFF. CDR3 nucleotide sequence: TGTGCCAGCAGCTTAGTAAACAGGGAATCTGAAGCTTTCTTT.

The chain is built from TRBV4-2 and TRBJ1-5; 8 bases are a match to TRBD1. There are 15 residues in the CDR3. CDR1 and CDR2 (germline): LGHNA, YNFKEQ. V was pared by 4 bases and J by 6 bases, with 8 bases of the junction left unmatched. The CDR3 coding sequence is TGTGCCAGCAGCCGTATGACAGGGGAAGGTCAGCCCCAGCATTTT. This translates into CASSRMTGEGQPQHF.

To note about this clonotype: A read error may be the cause here, since a much bigger clone is one base away. The chain recombines TRBV4-3 with TRBJ2-1; D uncertain. Germline V gene sequence: CDR1 LGHNA, CDR2 YSLEER. Trimming pared 0 bases from V and 4 bases from J, leaving 19 bases between. This CDR3 comprises 18 residues. The CDR3, as DNA: TGCGCCAGCAGCCAAGATCGCTCCCGAGGAGCATGGTACAATGAGCAGTTCTTC. Translating gives CASSQDRSRGAWYNEQFF.

This clonotype has a count of ten or more. J is TRBJ2-7 and V is TRBV28; maybe TRBD2 (6 bases). The germline CDR1 and CDR2 sequences are MDHEN and SYDVKM. V was trimmed by 6 bases and J by 6 bases, leaving 18 bases between them. The CDR3 extends over 14 amino acids. As DNA, the CDR3 is TGTGCCAGCAGACCAGGGAGGAAAAGGGGCGAGCAGTACTTC. Protein product: CASRPGRKRGEQYF.

This clonotype was seen a handful of times. J is TRBJ2-7 and V is TRBV18; D may be TRBD1 (5 bases). CDR1 is KGHSH, CDR2 LQKENI, per germline. The CDR3 runs to 14 residues. The V and J ends lost 3 bases and 5 bases respectively, with 14 bases between them. For the CDR3, the DNA is TGTGCCAGCTCACCCCCAGGGCCGATTCACGAGCAGTACTTC. This encodes CASSPPGPIHEQYF.

This sequence joins TRBV18 and TRBJ2-4; no reliable D call. Trimming took off 3 bases at V and 0 bases at J, with 15 bases between the two ends. Germline-derived CDR1 and CDR2 are KGHSH and LQKENI. The CDR3 consists of 17 residues. The CDR3 nucleotides are TGTGCCAGCTCACCCTACCCGTCCGAGGTAGCCAAAAACATTCAGTACTTC. Translated, it gives CASSPYPSEVAKNIQYF.

Turning to this clonotype: A read error is possible here, since a much larger clone lies one base away. The chain combines TRBV7-9 with TRBJ2-5; D tentatively reads TRBD1 or TRBD2 (5 bases each). CDR3 length: 16 amino acids. Germline CDR1 SEHNR, CDR2 FQNEAQ (reference sequence). V shed 3 bases and J shed 4 bases, with 18 bases lying between them. CDR3 residues: CASSFAYEIGGETQYF. In DNA form, the CDR3 reads TGTGCCAGCAGCTTCGCCTACGAGATTGGGGGAGAGACCCAGTACTTC. The whole variable domain, filled in from reference TRBV7-9 and TRBJ2-5, reads DTGVSQNPRHKITKRGQNVTFRCDPISEHNRLYWYRQTLGQGPEFLTYFQNEAQLEKSRLLSDRFSAERPKGSFSTLEIQRTEQGDSAMYLCASSFAYEIGGETQYFGPGTRLLVL.

The chain is built from TRBV3-1 and TRBJ2-3; weak D call: TRBD1 (5 bases). Per germline, CDR1 LGHDT and CDR2 YNNKEL (reference sequence). The CDR3 length is 15 residues. The V and J ends lost 0 bases and 2 bases respectively, with 9 bases between them. CDR3 sequence: CASSQDDRTTDTQYF. The CDR3 bases are TGTGCCAGCAGCCAAGACGACAGAACCACAGATACGCAGTATTTT.

This rearrangement joins TRBV4-3 to TRBJ2-3; maybe TRBD2 (6 bases). The CDR3 consists of 14 residues. Trimming stripped 4 bases from V and 5 bases from J, with 13 bases between. CDR1 is LGHNA, CDR2 YSLEER, per germline. CDR3 nucleotides: TGCGCCAGCAGCCCCGGGACTGTGCGAGATACGCAGTATTTT. This codes for CASSPGTVRDTQYF.

The rearrangement joins TRBV9 to TRBJ2-7; no reliable D call. V lost 3 bases and J lost 0, with 10 bases in between. The CDR3 loop spans 14 amino acids. Germline V gene data show CDR1 as SGDLS and CDR2 as YYNGEE. The CDR3, as DNA: TGTGCCAGCAGCGCCTCCACGAGCTCCTACGAGCAGTACTTC. Protein product: CASSASTSSYEQYF.

This clonotype was counted at least ten times. This rearrangement joins TRBV5-8 to TRBJ1-1; 10 bases agree with TRBD1. Germline V gene sequence: CDR1 SGHTS, CDR2 YDEGEE. CDR3 length: 13 residues. The junction had 2 bases not matched to a gene; V was cut back by 5 bases and J by 4 bases. CDR3 nucleotides: TGTGCCAGCAGGTGGACAGGGGGCACTGAAGCTTTCTTT. Translating gives CASRWTGGTEAFF. Based on the CDR3 plus reference TRBV5-8 and TRBJ1-1, the full variable domain is EAGVTQSPTHLIKTRGQQATLRCSPISGHTSVYWYQQALGLGLQFLLWYDEGEERNRGNFPPRFSGRQFPNYSSELNVNALELEDSALYLCASRWTGGTEAFFGQGTRLTVV.

Turning to this clonotype: One junction end does not reproduce the germline sequence, and a read error may be involved. V gene TRBV5-6 combines with J gene TRBJ2-3, with D possibly being TRBD2 (5 bases). The CDR3 has 12 residues. CDR1 is SGHDT, CDR2 YYEEEE, per germline. The CDR3 coding sequence is TGTGCCAGCAGCTTTACGGAGGATACGCAGTTTTTT. It is translated as CASSFTEDTQFF.

Here the CDR3 reads CASSSTDTEAFF. CDR3 sequence (DNA): TGTGCCAGCAGTTCCACAGACACTGAAGCTTTCTTT. This chain joins TRBV28 and TRBJ1-1; no clear D. The CDR3 loop spans 12 amino acids. The ends were cut back, 4 bases at V and 3 bases at J, with 6 bases in the middle. The germline V gene has CDR1 MDHEN and CDR2 SYDVKM.

This clonotype was seen repeatedly, ten times or more. V usage is TRBV2 and J usage is TRBJ2-3; D might be TRBD1 (5 bases). The CDR3 is 15 residues long. Germline CDR1 reads SNHLY; CDR2 reads FYNNEI. V was clipped by 6 bases and J by 2 bases, with 15 bases between them. As DNA, the CDR3 is TGTGCCAGCAGGGAAAAGGGGTATCTCACAGATACGCAGTATTTT. This translates into CASREKGYLTDTQYF.

On this clonotype itself: A clone one base away is much larger, so this may be a read error. This chain connects TRBV14 to TRBJ2-3; no reliable D call. The length of the CDR3 is 14 residues. In germline, CDR1 is SGHDN, CDR2 FVKESK. CDR3 DNA: TGTGTCAGCAGCCAAGTGACTTTCACAGATACGCAGTATTTT. Amino acids: CVSSQVTFTDTQYF.

Points on this clonotype: Compared with germline, one end of the junction differs, possibly owing to a read error. The gene calls are TRBV4-1 and TRBJ1-2; 8 bases align to TRBD1. The length of the CDR3 is 15 residues. Germline-derived CDR1 and CDR2 are MGHRA and YSYEKL. CDR3 sequence: CASSEDQTGDYGYTF. DNA for the CDR3: TGCGCCAGCAGCGAAGACCAGACAGGGGACTATGGCTACACCTTC.

As regards this clonotype: A much bigger clone sits one base away, suggesting this may be a read error. The rearrangement uses TRBV6-2 or TRBV6-3 and TRBJ2-4; D gene uncertain. CDR3 length equals 18 residues. The V gene's germline CDR1 is MNHEY and CDR2 SVGEGT. Between the trimmed V and J ends, which lost 0 bases and 3 bases, there was a span of 18 bases. CDR3: CASSYSIPAAVDKNIQYF. CDR3 sequence (DNA): TGTGCCAGCAGTTACTCGATCCCAGCTGCAGTGGACAAAAACATTCAGTACTTC.

Worth noting for this clonotype: Likely a read error: the CDR3 ends without its conserved phenylalanine or tryptophan. This chain joins TRBV11-2 and TRBJ2-7; 9 bases map to TRBD1. The germline gives CDR1 SGHAT, CDR2 FQNNGV. V dropped 1 base and J dropped 3; count of bases not matched to a gene: 4. This CDR3 is built from 15 residues. CDR3 sequence reads: CASSLGPGQGYEQYL. The CDR3 DNA reads TGTGCCAGCAGCTTAGGTCCGGGACAGGGCTACGAGCAGTACCTC.

On this clonotype itself: A single base separates this from a much larger clone, so it may be a read error. V usage is TRBV10-1 and J usage is TRBJ2-7; D may be TRBD1 (6 bases). CDR1 and CDR2 (germline): WNHNN, SYGVQD (reference sequence). V was pared by 1 base and J by 9 bases, with 16 bases between. The CDR3 length is 14 residues. Here the CDR3 reads CASSELQGFNAQYF. The CDR3 DNA reads TGCGCCAGCAGTGAGTTACAGGGATTCAACGCGCAGTACTTC.

About this clonotype: This may be a read error, as it is one base from a much larger clone. The CDR3 loop reads CARSPGTADTQYF. CDR3 DNA: TGTGCCCGGAGTCCCGGGACTGCAGATACGCAGTATTTT. The rearrangement joins TRBV30 to TRBJ2-3; tentative D call: TRBD2 (6 bases). The germline V gene encodes CDR1 GTSNPN and CDR2 SVGIG (reference sequence). CDR3 size: 13 residues.

This clonotype was detected many times. The chain combines TRBV5-4 with TRBJ2-7, with D perhaps matching TRBD2 (6 bases). The length of the CDR3 is 16 residues. Trimming removed 0 bases at V and 4 bases at J, with 17 bases between. Germline V CDR1 and CDR2: SGHNT, YYREEE (reference sequence). In DNA form, the CDR3 reads TGTGCCAGCAGCTTGGAGTTCGGGGAGGTTCCATACGAGCAGTACTTC. This encodes CASSLEFGEVPYEQYF.

CDR3 amino acids: CASSPGGGGYTF. The CDR3 coding sequence is TGTGCCAGCAGTCCAGGGGGCGGGGGCTACACCTTC. The genes are TRBV12-3 or TRBV12-4 and TRBJ1-2, with TRBD1 matching over 8 bases. V trimming: 5 bases; J trimming: 8 bases; junction bases outside the gene matches: 4. This CDR3 contains 12 residues.